What follows are 22 T cell receptor beta chains derived from one specimen sequenced in a study of blood T cell repertoires in COVID-19. Assay: immunoSEQ multiplex PCR; the TCRdb copy retains only in-frame clones and omits some. The repertoire consists of about 64,000 clones, with around 82% occurring once and the leading ten covering approximately 14%. Specimen: peripheral blood. The receptor source for this set is a man in his sixties with COVID-19, enrolled during active disease.

This clone was observed once. The chain combines TRBV11-2 with TRBJ2-7; 8 nucleotides agree with TRBD2. V was clipped by 3 bases and J by 2 bases; unmatched bases: 3. Per the germline V gene, CDR1 is SGHAT and CDR2 is FQNNGV. The CDR3 loop spans 14 amino acids. As DNA, the CDR3 is TGTGCCAGCAGCTTGGGGACTAGTCCCTACGAGCAGTACTTC. This sequence encodes CASSLGTSPYEQYF.

The chain joins TRBV6-5 to TRBJ1-2; D might be TRBD1 (6 bases). Germline V gene data show CDR1 as MNHEY and CDR2 as SVGAGI. This CDR3 region has 14 residues. Trimming removed 3 bases from V and 4 bases from J, with 12 bases in between. CDR3 sequence reads: CASSYPGQTYGYTF. CDR3 sequence (DNA): TGTGCCAGCAGTTATCCCGGACAGACCTATGGCTACACCTTC.

This sequence joins TRBV19 and TRBJ1-4; D is unclear. V was clipped by 4 bases and J by 11 bases, with 11 bases between them. Germline V CDR1 and CDR2: LNHDA, SQIVND (reference sequence). The CDR3 length is 12 residues. The CDR3 spells CASSSQVWKLFF. CDR3 sequence (DNA): TGTGCCAGTAGTAGCCAGGTTTGGAAACTGTTTTTT.

This clone was recorded a few times. V and J are TRBV28 and TRBJ1-6; weak D call: TRBD1 (5 bases). CDR1 and CDR2 (germline): MDHEN, SYDVKM. Deletions cut 4 bases from V and 7 bases from J, with 14 bases between. The CDR3 length is 15 residues. This CDR3 is CASSSGGTWNSPLHF. The DNA of the CDR3 is TGTGCCAGCAGTTCCGGTGGGACTTGGAATTCACCCCTCCACTTT. Filled out from reference TRBV28 and TRBJ1-6, the complete variable domain reads DVKVTQSSRYLVKRTGEKVFLECVQDMDHENMFWYRQDPGLGLRLIYFSYDVKMKEKGDIPEGYSVSREKKERFSLILESASTNQTSMYLCASSSGGTWNSPLHFGNGTRLTVT.

The J gene is TRBJ1-4, the V gene TRBV20-1, with D hard to call. V gave up 3 bases and J gave up 3 bases, with 8 bases separating them. Germline lookup yields CDR1 DFQATT and CDR2 SNEGSKA (reference sequence). The CDR3 sequence is 13 residues long. The CDR3 DNA sequence: TGCAGTGCTAGTAAGGGAGCTAATGAAAAACTGTTTTTT. Protein sequence: CSASKGANEKLFF.

The chain recombines TRBV7-9 with TRBJ1-2, with D tentatively TRBD1 (5 bases). V was shortened by 1 base and J by 2 bases, with 17 bases between the two germline ends. The length of the CDR3 is 17 residues. Germline CDR1 reads SEHNR; CDR2 reads FQNEAQ (reference sequence). The CDR3 coding sequence is TGTGCCAGCAGCTTAGACGACAGAGCTACCGACAACTATGGCTACACCTTC. This gives the protein CASSLDDRATDNYGYTF.

This clone has just one count. The V and J genes are TRBV4-1 and TRBJ1-2; a possible D gene is TRBD1 (6 bases). Germline lookup yields CDR1 MGHRA and CDR2 YSYEKL. The CDR3 runs 14 residues. Trimming stripped 2 bases from V and 5 bases from J, with 12 bases between. In nucleotides, the CDR3 is TGCGCCAGCAGCCAACTGGGACACCCATATGGCTACACCTTC. This encodes CASSQLGHPYGYTF.

The sample holds a few counts of this clone. This rearrangement joins TRBV7-7 to TRBJ2-1; D unclear. Germline CDR1 SSHAT, CDR2 FNYEAQ (reference sequence). CDR3 length: 13 amino acids. V was shortened by 5 bases and J by 2 bases, with 7 bases between the two germline ends. The CDR3, as DNA: TGTGCCAGCAGCGCATTAGCCTACAATGAGCAGTTCTTC. The encoded protein is CASSALAYNEQFF.

The rearrangement links TRBV3-1 (or the pseudogene TRBV3-2) to TRBJ1-2; 7 bases match TRBD1. Germline assignment: CDR1 LGHDT and CDR2 YNNKEL (reference sequence). The junction had 9 bases not matched to a gene; V was cut back by 1 base and J by 10 bases. The CDR3 has 14 amino acids. The CDR3 region is CASSQVGGGADYTF. CDR3 nucleotide sequence: TGTGCCAGCAGCCAAGTCGGAGGGGGCGCGGACTACACCTTC.

A few counts support this clone. The chain employs TRBV6-1 and TRBJ1-5; 7 bases map to TRBD1. There are 17 residues in the CDR3. Germline V gene data show CDR1 as MNHNS and CDR2 as SASEGT. The ends lost 0 bases at V and 5 bases at J; junction bases unmatched: 10. CDR3 region: CASSEAPGGRAHQPQHF. CDR3 nucleotides: TGTGCCAGCAGTGAAGCGCCAGGGGGAAGGGCCCATCAGCCCCAGCATTTT.

CDR3 nucleotides: TGTGCCAGCAGTTTGACAGTCTATAATGAAAAACTGTTTTTT. Its protein is CASSLTVYNEKLFF. The chain has TRBV27 and TRBJ1-4, with D possibly being TRBD1 (5 bases). The V gene's germline CDR1 is MNHEY and CDR2 SMNVEV (reference sequence). This CDR3 spans 14 amino acids. Trimming removed 3 bases at V and 4 bases at J, with 9 bases between.

V and J are TRBV7-2 and TRBJ2-7; weak D call: TRBD2 (5 bases). The CDR3 extends over 15 amino acids. Germline CDR1 and CDR2: SGHTA and FQGNSA. The ends were cut back, 1 base at V and 4 bases at J, with 14 bases in the middle. The CDR3 region has the DNA TGTGCCAGCAGCTTAGTGCAGCTCGGAGGTTACGAGCAGTACTTC. Encoded protein: CASSLVQLGGYEQYF.

V is TRBV28 and J is TRBJ1-3; D not resolved. Germline assignment: CDR1 MDHEN and CDR2 SYDVKM. V lost 3 bases, J lost 4 bases, and 7 bases lay in between. This CDR3 is built from 13 residues. In DNA form, the CDR3 reads TGTGCCAGCAGTTTCGGGAGCGGAAACACCATATATTTT. This encodes CASSFGSGNTIYF.

V usage is TRBV10-3 and J usage is TRBJ1-3; D is unresolved. V gave up 7 bases and J gave up 0 bases, with 7 bases separating them. Germline loops: CDR1 ENHRY, CDR2 SYGVKD. The CDR3 has 13 residues. The CDR3 here is CAIKRDSGNTIYF. The CDR3 region has the DNA TGTGCCATCAAGAGGGACTCTGGAAACACCATATATTTT.

In this sample, this clone turned up a few times. The chain recombines TRBV30 with TRBJ1-5, with no clear D. CDR1 GTSNPN and CDR2 SVGIG come from the germline V gene (reference sequence). The CDR3 has 15 residues. V lost 0 bases and J lost 5, with 14 bases in between. CDR3 DNA: TGTGCCTGGAGTGTACGTTTTCTTCGGGATCAGCCCCAGCATTTT. Translated: CAWSVRFLRDQPQHF.

This clone came up a few times. The V and J genes are TRBV5-6 and TRBJ1-2, with D maybe TRBD1 (6 bases). Germline loops: CDR1 SGHDT, CDR2 YYEEEE. The ends were cut back, 4 bases at V and 3 bases at J, with 19 bases in the middle. The CDR3 has 16 residues. The DNA of the CDR3 is TGTGCCAGCAGCCAAAAACGGGACAACCCTCACTATGGCTACACCTTC. It translates to CASSQKRDNPHYGYTF.

This clone was seen many times. The rearrangement uses TRBV7-9 and TRBJ2-1; possibly TRBD2 for D (6 bases). Looked up from germline, CDR1 is SEHNR and CDR2 is FQNEAQ (reference sequence). The V end lost 8 bases, the J end lost 10 bases, and 12 bases lay between the germline ends. CDR3 length: 11 amino acids. CDR3 amino acids: CASAPEGEQFF. The CDR3 coding sequence is TGTGCCAGCGCACCGGAGGGCGAGCAGTTCTTC.

The chain employs TRBV3-1 (or the pseudogene TRBV3-2) and TRBJ2-3; 8 bases are shared with TRBD1. The V segment lost 1 base and the J segment 2 bases; nucleotides outside the gene matches: 5. The V gene's germline CDR1 is LGHDT and CDR2 YNNKEL (reference sequence). The CDR3 has 16 amino acids. The CDR3 coding sequence is TGTGCCAGCAGCCAAGGGCCAGGGGGCTCCACAGATACGCAGTATTTT. Its translation: CASSQGPGGSTDTQYF.

This clone is medium-sized in the sample. The CDR3 region has the DNA TGTGCCAGCAGCTTCAGACTAGCGGGAGCAGATACGCAGTATTTT. Its protein is CASSFRLAGADTQYF. The chain combines TRBV7-2 with TRBJ2-3, with 12 nucleotides matching TRBD2. The germline CDR1 and CDR2 sequences are SGHTA and FQGNSA. The CDR3 sequence is 15 residues long. The V segment lost 3 bases and the J segment 4 bases; nucleotides outside the gene matches: 2.

The chain recombines TRBV6-1 with TRBJ1-1, with D maybe TRBD1 (6 bases). Deletions cut 5 bases from V and 5 bases from J, with 12 bases between. From germline, CDR1 is MNHNS and CDR2 SASEGT. The CDR3 spans 13 residues. CDR3 nucleotides: TGTGCCAGCAGTACCACAGGGAGTACTGAAGCTTTCTTT. This gives the protein CASSTTGSTEAFF.

The CDR3 region has the DNA TGTGCCAGCAGCCAGAGGGCCGAGGAGCAGTACTTC. Translation gives CASSQRAEEQYF. This chain joins TRBV3-1 (or the pseudogene TRBV3-2) and TRBJ2-7; possibly TRBD2 for D (5 bases). V dropped 3 bases and J dropped 7 bases, with 10 bases sitting between them. Looked up from germline, CDR1 is LGHDT and CDR2 is YNNKEL (reference sequence). The CDR3 covers 12 residues.

The genes are TRBV18 and TRBJ2-3; TRBD1 is a possible D gene (5 bases). CDR1 is KGHSH, CDR2 LQKENI, per germline. V lost 3 bases and J lost 4, with 8 bases in between. The CDR3 covers 13 residues. CDR3 sequence: CASSPTVADTQYF. DNA for the CDR3: TGTGCCAGCTCACCGACAGTCGCAGATACGCAGTATTTT.